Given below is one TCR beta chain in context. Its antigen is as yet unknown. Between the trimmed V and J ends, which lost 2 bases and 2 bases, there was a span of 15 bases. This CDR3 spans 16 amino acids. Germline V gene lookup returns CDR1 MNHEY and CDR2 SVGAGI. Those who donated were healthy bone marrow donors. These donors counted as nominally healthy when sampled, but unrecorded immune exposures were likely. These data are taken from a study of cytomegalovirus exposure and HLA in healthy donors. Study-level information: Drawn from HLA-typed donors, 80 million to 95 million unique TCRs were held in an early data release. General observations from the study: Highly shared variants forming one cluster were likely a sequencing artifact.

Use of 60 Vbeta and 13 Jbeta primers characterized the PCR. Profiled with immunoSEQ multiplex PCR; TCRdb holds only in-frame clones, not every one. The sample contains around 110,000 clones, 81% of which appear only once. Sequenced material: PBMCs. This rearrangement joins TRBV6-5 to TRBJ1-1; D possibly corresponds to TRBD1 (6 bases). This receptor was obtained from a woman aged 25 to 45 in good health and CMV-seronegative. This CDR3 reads CASSYRVLQGNTEAFF. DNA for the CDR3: TGTGCCAGCAGTTACCGCGTACTACAGGGCAACACTGAAGCTTTCTTT.